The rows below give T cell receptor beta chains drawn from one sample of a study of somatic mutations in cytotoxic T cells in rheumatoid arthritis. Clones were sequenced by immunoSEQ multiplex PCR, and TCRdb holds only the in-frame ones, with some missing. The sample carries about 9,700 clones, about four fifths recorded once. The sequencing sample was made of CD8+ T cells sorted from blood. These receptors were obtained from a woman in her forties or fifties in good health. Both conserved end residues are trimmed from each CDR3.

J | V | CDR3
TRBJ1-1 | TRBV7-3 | ASSFNTYTENTEAF
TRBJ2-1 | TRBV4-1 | ASSQDSGLALYNEQF
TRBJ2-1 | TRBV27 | ASSLTRTSGRVEQF
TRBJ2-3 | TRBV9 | ASGTGGTDTQY
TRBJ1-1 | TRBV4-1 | ASSHWDPGPRGYTEAF
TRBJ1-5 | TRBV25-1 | ASSPRDSPLEPQH
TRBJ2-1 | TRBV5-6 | ASSWWRFEALLNEQF
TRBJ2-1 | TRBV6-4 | ASSDLQGGYNEQF
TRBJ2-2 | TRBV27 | ASSLVLAGGENTGELF
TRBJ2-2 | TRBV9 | ASSAPDSSGDTGELF
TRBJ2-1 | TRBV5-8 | ASSLGQGAKNEQF
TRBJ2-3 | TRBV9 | ASSVESSGGPDTQY
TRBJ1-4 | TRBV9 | ASSPTGGQQEKLF
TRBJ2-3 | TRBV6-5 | ASSYGLGSAQY
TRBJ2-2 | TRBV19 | ASNFLNTGELF
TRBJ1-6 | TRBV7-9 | ASSPDRSSYNSPLH
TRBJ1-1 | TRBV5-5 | ASARADMNTEAF
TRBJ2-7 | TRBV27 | ASTPRGGHEQY
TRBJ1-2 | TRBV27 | ASSLSGAPNYGYT
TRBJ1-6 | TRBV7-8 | ASSWPGQGDSPLH
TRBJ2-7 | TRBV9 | ASSPDGTSGSHEQY
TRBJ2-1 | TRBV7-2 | ASSGDRVLNEQF
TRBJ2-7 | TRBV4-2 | ASSQVQTYEQY
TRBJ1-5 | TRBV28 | ASTLGAGGNQPQH
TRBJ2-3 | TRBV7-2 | ASSSDRGYTDTQY
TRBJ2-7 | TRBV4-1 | ASSQERGAVYEQY
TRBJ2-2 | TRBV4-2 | ASSQDGGAGGELF
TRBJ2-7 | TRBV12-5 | ASGFKMGTVEYEQY
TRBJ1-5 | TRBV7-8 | ASSTGDQPQH
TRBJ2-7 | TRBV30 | AWSPGTRTYEQY
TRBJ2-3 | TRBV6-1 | ASSGGTSGGADTQY
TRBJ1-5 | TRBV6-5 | ASSPTGVSQPQH
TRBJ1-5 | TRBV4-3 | ASSQEWDRASSNQPQH
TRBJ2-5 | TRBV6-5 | ASSSRIPRETQY
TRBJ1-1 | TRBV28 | ASSRRTGHTEAF
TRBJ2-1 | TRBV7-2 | ASTTHNEQF
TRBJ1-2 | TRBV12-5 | ASGLDARGGYT
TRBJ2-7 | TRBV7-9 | ASSPQGGGLAGYEQY
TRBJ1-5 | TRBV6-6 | ASRTTGGANQPQH
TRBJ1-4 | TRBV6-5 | ASSYSGTGGEKLF
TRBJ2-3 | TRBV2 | AGNRGSGADTQY
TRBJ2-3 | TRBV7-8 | ASSGTNPDTQY
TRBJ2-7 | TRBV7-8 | ASSLEPSGGAYEQY
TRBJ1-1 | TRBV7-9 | ASSLMNTEAF
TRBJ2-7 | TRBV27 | ASSLGGSGYEQY
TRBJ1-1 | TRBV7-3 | ASMGPSNTEAF
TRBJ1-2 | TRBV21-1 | ASPKGQGIGYGYT
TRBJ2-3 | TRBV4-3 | ASSHITGTLADTQY
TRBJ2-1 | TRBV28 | ASSLWTSGSRYNEQF
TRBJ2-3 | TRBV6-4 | ASSLSGETDTQY
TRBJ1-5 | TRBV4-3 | ASSQRSGGNQPQH
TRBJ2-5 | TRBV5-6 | ASSPPWTGGLWETQY
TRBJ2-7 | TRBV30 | AWGLFSYEQY
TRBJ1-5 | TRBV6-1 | ASSEWGRDSNQPQH